The clone carrying this T cell receptor (beta chain) was found a few times. The antigen is unknown. MiXCR, run by TCRdb on the 5' RACE reads, gives a single entry per CDR3 protein. The repertoire consists of a few hundred thousand distinct CDR3 sequences, with 10% to 15% occurring once and the leading ten covering nearly 7%. These data belong to a study of CD8 T cells in ankylosing spondylitis. The study's findings and limits: Fewer than ten highly homologous variants made up a TCR beta motif, and this motif appeared characteristic of ankylosing spondylitis blood.

The germline V gene has CDR1 LNHDA and CDR2 SQIVND (reference sequence). This CDR3 has 13 amino acids. V trimming: 10 bases; J trimming: 5 bases; junction bases outside the gene matches: 7. This chain links TRBV19 with TRBJ1-4; 7 bases fit TRBD1. Input material: blood, either unsorted or a sorted T cell fraction (not recorded which). This TCR was sampled from a male donor with ankylosing spondylitis. CDR3 in amino acids: CATGGTANEKLFF. Written as DNA, the CDR3 is TGTGCCACCGGGGGGACAGCAAATGAAAAACTGTTTTTT. Based on the CDR3 plus reference TRBV19 and TRBJ1-4, the full variable domain is DGGITQSPKYLFRKEGQNVTLSCEQNLNHDAMYWYRQDPGQGLRLIYYSQIVNDFQKGDIAEGYSVSREKKESFPLTVTSAQKNPTAFYLCATGGTANEKLFFGSGTQLSVL.